The T cell receptor beta chain under discussion was sequenced for a study of beta chain features in type 1 diabetes. By way of CD45RO/CCR7/CD25/CD127/CD95/CD27, the CD4+ regulatory, stem cell-like memory, central memory and naive cells were sorted. On this clone itself: The antigen remains undetermined.

Expressed TCRB transcripts got sequenced, as all isolated RNA was reverse transcribed. TCRdb's copy holds only in-frame clones and misses some; the assay was immunoSEQ multiplex PCR. Here the sample spans 900,000 or so clones, roughly 16% being singletons. Study-wide results and limits: Shortening that was moderate but significant affected the TCRB CDR3s of Type 1 diabetes patients in all four CD4+ subsets.

The germline gives CDR1 MNHNY, CDR2 SVGAGI (reference sequence). This CDR3 has 15 amino acids. The germline V and J ends were trimmed by 8 bases and 4 bases, with 17 bases remaining between them. The gene calls are TRBV6-6 and TRBJ2-2; D tentatively reads TRBD1 or TRBD2 (5 bases each). Sequencing was performed on naive CD4+ T cells from blood. The sequence was obtained from a young woman in good health. The CDR3 sequence is CASGARTQSTGELFF. In nucleotides, the CDR3 is TGTGCCAGCGGGGCCCGGACTCAGAGCACCGGGGAGCTGTTTTTT.